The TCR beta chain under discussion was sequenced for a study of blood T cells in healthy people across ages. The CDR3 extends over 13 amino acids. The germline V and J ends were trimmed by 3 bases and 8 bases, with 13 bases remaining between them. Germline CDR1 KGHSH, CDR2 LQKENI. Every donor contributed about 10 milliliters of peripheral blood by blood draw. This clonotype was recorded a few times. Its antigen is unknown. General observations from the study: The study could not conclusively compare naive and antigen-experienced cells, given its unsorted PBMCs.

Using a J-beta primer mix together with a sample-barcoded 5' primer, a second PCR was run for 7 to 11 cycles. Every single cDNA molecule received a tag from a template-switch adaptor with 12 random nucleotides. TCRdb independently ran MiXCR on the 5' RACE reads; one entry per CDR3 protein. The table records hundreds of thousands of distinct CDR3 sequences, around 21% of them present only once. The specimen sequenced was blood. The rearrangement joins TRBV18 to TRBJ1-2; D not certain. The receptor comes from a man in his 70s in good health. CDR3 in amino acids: CASSPDRGPGYTF. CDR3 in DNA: TGTGCCAGCTCACCCGACCGAGGACCCGGCTACACCTTC.